This TCR beta chain stems from a study of CD8+CD57+ T cells in acquired aplastic anemia. Study-wide findings and caveats: The study found no significant CD8+ Simpson's diversity difference between patients and controls.

This clonotype has a count of ten or more. Its specificity is unknown. The CDR3 totals 15 residues. V was pared by 2 bases and J by 9 bases, with 17 bases between. Template material for TCR beta VDJ and CDR3 profiling consisted of genomic DNA. Using its own MiXCR run on the reads, TCRdb lists one record per CDR3 protein. Among hundreds of thousands of distinct CDR3 sequences listed, around 45% were seen once. CD8+CD57+ cell expansion, shown by flow cytometry, had occurred in the patients selected for sequencing. This chain connects TRBV6-7 to TRBJ1-5; D gene uncertain. TRBV6-7 is sorted into the ORF group, with uncertain function. This TCR was sampled from a human donor with aplastic anemia. The sequencing input was sorted CD4+, CD8+, or CD8+CD57+ T cells (not recorded which) from PBMCs. This CDR3 reads CASSYPGGGRVPQHF. CDR3 in DNA: TGTGCCAGCAGTTACCCGGGTGGAGGGCGGGTGCCCCAGCATTTT.